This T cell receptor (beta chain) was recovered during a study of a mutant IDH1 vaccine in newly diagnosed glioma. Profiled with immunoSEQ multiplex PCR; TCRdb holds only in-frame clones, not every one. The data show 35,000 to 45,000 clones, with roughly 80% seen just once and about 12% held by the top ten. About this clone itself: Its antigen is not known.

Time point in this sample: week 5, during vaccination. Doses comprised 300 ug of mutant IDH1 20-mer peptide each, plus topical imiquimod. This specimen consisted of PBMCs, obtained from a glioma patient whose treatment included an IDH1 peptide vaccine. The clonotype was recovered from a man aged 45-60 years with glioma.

For the CDR3, the DNA is TGTGCCAGCCACGGGAACACGCAAGAGACCCAGTACTTC. The encoded protein is CASHGNTQETQYF. The chain has TRBV28 and TRBJ2-5; D may be TRBD2 (5 bases). V lost 8 bases and J 2 bases, leaving 12 bases between the germline ends. CDR3 length: 13 amino acids. Germline CDR1 reads MDHEN; CDR2 reads SYDVKM.